The 23 T cell receptor beta chains given below trace back to one sample, sequenced in a study of monozygotic twins with inflammatory bowel disease. From the 5' RACE reads, TCRdb lists one entry per CDR3 protein and no DNA. The sample yields 400,000 to 500,000 distinct CDR3 sequences, of which the top ten take up roughly 2.5%. The sequencing sample was made of blood. These receptors all come from a human donor with ulcerative colitis or Crohn's disease, or a healthy co-twin of an affected twin (not recorded which).

The CDR3 region is CASSQEGAGDYEQYF. This rearrangement joins TRBV4-1 to TRBJ2-7; TCRdb designates TRBD2, a call that cannot be tested without DNA. The CDR3 sequence is 15 residues long. CDR1 and CDR2 from the germline V gene are MGHRA and YSYEKL.

The chain is built from TRBV5-1 and TRBJ2-3; TCRdb calls TRBD2, which cannot be checked without DNA. The CDR3 covers 17 residues. Germline CDR1 and CDR2: SGHRS and YFSETQ. The CDR3 protein is CASSLNPGTSGVDTQYF.

The chain recombines TRBV27 with TRBJ2-7; without DNA, the TCRdb call of TRBD2 cannot be checked. The CDR3 covers 14 residues. Germline V gene lookup returns CDR1 MNHEY and CDR2 SMNVEV (reference sequence). This chain's CDR3 is CASLGLRQPYEQYF.

The CDR3 is CASSQDQTVSGNTIYF. J is TRBJ1-3 and V is TRBV4-1. Germline V CDR1 and CDR2: MGHRA, YSYEKL. The CDR3 runs to 16 residues.

The V call is TRBV5-6, the J call TRBJ1-2; TCRdb's D gene call, TRBD1, goes unchecked for lack of DNA. The CDR3 is made up of 15 amino acids. Germline V gene sequence: CDR1 SGHDT, CDR2 YYEEEE. CDR3 in amino acids: CASSLRDRGVKGYTF. Full variable domain (outside the CDR3, taken from reference TRBV5-6 and TRBJ1-2): DAGVTQSPTHLIKTRGQQVTLRCSPKSGHDTVSWYQQALGQGPQFIFQYYEEEERQRGNFPDRFSGHQFPNYSSELNVNALLLGDSALYLCASSLRDRGVKGYTFGSGTRLTVV.

CDR3 loop: CASSASGGPYEQYF. V and J are TRBV7-9 and TRBJ2-7; absent DNA, TCRdb's TRBD1 call cannot be checked. The CDR3 has 14 amino acids. The germline V gene has CDR1 SEHNR and CDR2 FQNEAQ (reference sequence).

V usage is TRBV7-2 and J usage is TRBJ1-4; TCRdb's D call, TRBD1, is unchecked because there is no DNA. From germline, CDR1 is SGHTA and CDR2 FQGNSA. This CDR3 has 14 residues. This chain's CDR3 is CASSQGQANEKLFF.

The CDR3: CAISDSRGEETQYF. The chain combines TRBV10-3 with TRBJ2-5; TCRdb's D call of TRBD1 is untestable without DNA. The CDR3 runs to 14 residues. Per the germline V gene, CDR1 is ENHRY and CDR2 is SYGVKD.

The rearrangement joins TRBV13 to TRBJ2-1; TCRdb's D gene call, TRBD1, goes unchecked for lack of DNA. Per the germline V gene, CDR1 is PRHDT and CDR2 is FYEKMQ (reference sequence). This CDR3 spans 14 amino acids. This CDR3 reads CASSPGDVHNEQFF.

CDR3 protein: CSATTSSGSTDTQYF. The V call is TRBV20-1, the J call TRBJ2-3; the TRBD2 assignment by TCRdb is unverifiable without DNA. CDR1 and CDR2 from the germline V gene are DFQATT and SNEGSKA (reference sequence). This CDR3 is built from 15 residues.

The rearrangement links TRBV10-3 to TRBJ2-7. This CDR3 is built from 11 residues. CDR1 ENHRY and CDR2 SYGVKD come from the germline V gene. CDR3: CAIVREYEQYF.

The V and J genes are TRBV29-1 and TRBJ1-3. The germline gives CDR1 SQVTM, CDR2 ANQGSEA. The CDR3 has 14 residues. The CDR3: CSVEDLSGGNTIYF.

The chain combines TRBV7-6 with TRBJ1-5. Germline lookup yields CDR1 SGHVS and CDR2 FNYEAQ. This CDR3 has 13 residues. CDR3 sequence: CVSSLVNQQPQHF.

The chain has TRBV6-1 and TRBJ1-5; TCRdb names TRBD1, which stays unverified in the absence of DNA. The length of the CDR3 is 15 residues. Germline V lookup: CDR1 MNHNS, CDR2 SASEGT. The CDR3 reads CASIVRVNSNQPQHF.

This sequence joins TRBV7-6 and TRBJ1-3. CDR3 length: 20 residues. Germline CDR1 SGHVS, CDR2 FNYEAQ. This CDR3 reads CASSPRPTGTDALSGNTIYF. Variable domain in full (rest from reference TRBV7-6 and TRBJ1-3): GAGVSQSPRYKVTKRGQDVALRCDPISGHVSLYWYRQALGQGPEFLTYFNYEAQQDKSGLPNDRFSAERPEGSISTLTIQRTEQRDSAMYRCASSPRPTGTDALSGNTIYFGEGSWLTVV.

The chain employs TRBV20-1 and TRBJ1-5; TCRdb's assignment of TRBD1 cannot be checked, as there is no DNA. This CDR3 contains 14 residues. Per germline, CDR1 DFQATT and CDR2 SNEGSKA (reference sequence). CDR3 loop: CSAKDIGSNQPQHF.

The chain has TRBV10-2 and TRBJ2-3; TCRdb designates TRBD2, a call that cannot be tested without DNA. The CDR3 consists of 15 residues. CDR1 and CDR2 (germline): WSHSY, SAAADI. The CDR3 is CASSPLARGADTQYF.

The CDR3 sequence is CASSLRTGYNEQFF. The V and J genes are TRBV27 and TRBJ2-1; TCRdb's assignment of TRBD1 cannot be checked, as there is no DNA. This CDR3 has 14 residues. Germline V gene data show CDR1 as MNHEY and CDR2 as SMNVEV (reference sequence).

The genes are TRBV3-1 and TRBJ2-2. The germline gives CDR1 LGHDT, CDR2 YNNKEL (reference sequence). There are 14 residues in the CDR3. The CDR3: CASSRWWDTGELFF.

V is TRBV12-3 or TRBV12-4 and J is TRBJ1-6. The CDR3 has 14 amino acids. CDR3 region: CASSSRRLRSPLHF.

This chain joins TRBV9 and TRBJ2-1. The germline V gene encodes CDR1 SGDLS and CDR2 YYNGEE. The CDR3 length is 14 residues. CDR3 sequence reads: CASSVDFFHDEQFF.

V is TRBV20-1 and J is TRBJ2-7; TCRdb gives TRBD2 as the D gene, but with no DNA this cannot be confirmed. This CDR3 comprises 14 residues. Germline V lookup: CDR1 DFQATT, CDR2 SNEGSKA (reference sequence). The CDR3 region is CSARDRDYSREQYF.

The rearrangement uses TRBV9 and TRBJ2-2. Germline assignment: CDR1 SGDLS and CDR2 YYNGEE. The length of the CDR3 is 15 residues. Here the CDR3 reads CASSEDGQTPGELFF.